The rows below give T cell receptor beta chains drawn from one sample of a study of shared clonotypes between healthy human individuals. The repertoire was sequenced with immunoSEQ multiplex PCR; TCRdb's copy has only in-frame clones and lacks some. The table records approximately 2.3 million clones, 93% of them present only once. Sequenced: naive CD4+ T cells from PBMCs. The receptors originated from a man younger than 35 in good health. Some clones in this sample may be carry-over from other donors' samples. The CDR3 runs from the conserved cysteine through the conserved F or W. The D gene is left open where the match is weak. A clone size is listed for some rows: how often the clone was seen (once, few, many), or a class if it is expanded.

CDR3aa: CAISESWTSGNNEQFF; CDR3nt: TGTGCCATCAGTGAGTCTTGGACTAGCGGTAACAATGAGCAGTTCTTC; abundance: once; j_gene: TRBJ2-1; d_gene: TRBD2; v_gene: TRBV10-3
CDR3aa: CASSIWAGQSKNIQYF; CDR3nt: TGTGCCAGTAGTATATGGGCAGGGCAATCCAAAAACATTCAGTACTTC; abundance: -; j_gene: TRBJ2-4; d_gene: -; v_gene: TRBV19
CDR3aa: CASSTRTAERYGYTF; CDR3nt: TGTGCCAGCAGCACCCGGACAGCAGAGCGTTATGGCTACACCTTC; abundance: -; j_gene: TRBJ1-2; d_gene: -; v_gene: TRBV5-8
CDR3aa: CARTTGGAEADTQYF; CDR3nt: TGTGCCCGCACCACAGGGGGTGCTGAAGCAGATACGCAGTATTTT; abundance: once; j_gene: TRBJ2-3; d_gene: TRBD1; v_gene: TRBV30
CDR3aa: CAWSEEGAVGETQYF; CDR3nt: TGTGCCTGGAGTGAGGAGGGGGCTGTAGGAGAGACCCAGTACTTC; abundance: -; j_gene: TRBJ2-5; d_gene: -; v_gene: TRBV30
CDR3aa: CASGLGLAGGPGDEQFF; CDR3nt: TGTGCCAGCGGCCTCGGACTAGCGGGAGGGCCAGGGGATGAGCAGTTCTTC; abundance: -; j_gene: TRBJ2-1; d_gene: TRBD2; v_gene: TRBV7-3
CDR3aa: CASSLGTGGELSTF; CDR3nt: TGCGCCAGCAGCCTCGGGACAGGGGGCGAGTTAAGCACCTTC; abundance: once; j_gene: TRBJ1-2; d_gene: TRBD1; v_gene: TRBV5-1
CDR3aa: CASSLRDQNYGYTF; CDR3nt: TGTGCCAGCAGTCTGAGGGACCAAAACTATGGCTACACCTTC; abundance: once; j_gene: TRBJ1-2; d_gene: -; v_gene: TRBV6-6
CDR3aa: CSVADDYEQYF; CDR3nt: TGCAGCGTTGCGGACGACTACGAGCAGTACTTC; abundance: -; j_gene: TRBJ2-7; d_gene: -; v_gene: TRBV29-1
CDR3aa: CASSTYGLAGGPSSYNEQFF; CDR3nt: TGTGCCAGCAGTACCTACGGACTAGCGGGGGGTCCGAGCTCCTACAATGAGCAGTTCTTC; abundance: -; j_gene: TRBJ2-1; d_gene: TRBD2; v_gene: TRBV28
CDR3aa: CASSYGPGDNEQFF; CDR3nt: TGTGCCAGCAGTTATGGGCCCGGGGACAATGAGCAGTTCTTC; abundance: -; j_gene: TRBJ2-1; d_gene: -; v_gene: TRBV6-6
CDR3aa: CASSFSSRDRGRGMNTEAFF; CDR3nt: TGTGCCAGCAGTTTTTCATCCCGGGACAGGGGGCGGGGTATGAACACTGAAGCTTTCTTT; abundance: -; j_gene: TRBJ1-1; d_gene: TRBD1; v_gene: TRBV28
CDR3aa: CASSPQGAYEQYF; CDR3nt: TGTGCCAGCAGCCCCCAAGGAGCCTACGAGCAGTACTTC; abundance: -; j_gene: TRBJ2-7; d_gene: -; v_gene: TRBV7-6
CDR3aa: CSVLVGTSGETQYF; CDR3nt: TGCAGCGTTCTCGTGGGGACTAGCGGAGAGACCCAGTACTTC; abundance: -; j_gene: TRBJ2-5; d_gene: TRBD2; v_gene: TRBV29-1
CDR3aa: CASSLNMGPGRLKETQYF; CDR3nt: TGTGCCAGCAGTTTAAACATGGGTCCGGGACGGCTGAAAGAGACCCAGTACTTC; abundance: -; j_gene: TRBJ2-5; d_gene: -; v_gene: TRBV28
CDR3aa: CASSLVQGSLYEQYF; CDR3nt: TGTGCCAGCAGCCTAGTTCAAGGATCCCTCTACGAGCAGTACTTC; abundance: -; j_gene: TRBJ2-7; d_gene: -; v_gene: TRBV7-2
CDR3aa: CASSLVGFANEKLFF; CDR3nt: TGCGCCAGCAGCTTGGTAGGGTTTGCTAATGAAAAACTGTTTTTT; abundance: -; j_gene: TRBJ1-4; d_gene: -; v_gene: TRBV5-1
CDR3aa: CASSVAGGRNTGELFF; CDR3nt: TGTGCCAGCAGCGTAGCCGGCGGGAGGAACACCGGGGAGCTGTTTTTT; abundance: -; j_gene: TRBJ2-2; d_gene: TRBD2; v_gene: TRBV9
CDR3aa: CASSLSGGGTETQYF; CDR3nt: TGTGCCAGCAGCTTATCCGGGGGCGGGACTGAGACCCAGTACTTC; abundance: -; j_gene: TRBJ2-5; d_gene: -; v_gene: TRBV7-3
CDR3aa: CASSLAGRGGGDTQYF; CDR3nt: TGTGCCAGCAGCTTAGCCGGCAGGGGAGGAGGAGATACGCAGTATTTT; abundance: -; j_gene: TRBJ2-3; d_gene: -; v_gene: TRBV13
CDR3aa: CASSQGTTGVEEKLFF; CDR3nt: TGCGCCAGCAGCCAGGGTACCACAGGGGTGGAGGAAAAACTGTTTTTT; abundance: -; j_gene: TRBJ1-4; d_gene: TRBD1; v_gene: TRBV4-1
CDR3aa: CASSYPGPTDTQYF; CDR3nt: TGTGCCAGCAGCTACCCGGGGCCAACAGATACGCAGTATTTT; abundance: -; j_gene: TRBJ2-3; d_gene: -; v_gene: TRBV5-6
CDR3aa: CASSLRNTGELFF; CDR3nt: TGTGCCAGTAGTTTAAGGAACACCGGGGAGCTGTTTTTT; abundance: -; j_gene: TRBJ2-2; d_gene: -; v_gene: TRBV19
CDR3aa: CASSFGGQEAHEQYF; CDR3nt: TGTGCCAGCAGTTTTGGAGGACAGGAGGCTCACGAGCAGTACTTC; abundance: -; j_gene: TRBJ2-7; d_gene: TRBD1; v_gene: TRBV28
CDR3aa: CASSLGPGGYGYTF; CDR3nt: TGCGCCAGCAGCTTGGGCCCGGGGGGCTATGGCTACACCTTC; abundance: -; j_gene: TRBJ1-2; d_gene: -; v_gene: TRBV5-1
CDR3aa: CASSPIGGQRPGELFF; CDR3nt: TGCGCCAGCAGTCCAATCGGGGGGCAGAGACCCGGGGAGCTGTTTTTT; abundance: -; j_gene: TRBJ2-2; d_gene: -; v_gene: TRBV23-1
CDR3aa: CASSLKGLLNTGELFF; CDR3nt: TGTGCCAGCAGTCTAAAGGGACTCCTGAACACCGGGGAGCTGTTTTTT; abundance: -; j_gene: TRBJ2-2; d_gene: -; v_gene: TRBV27
CDR3aa: CASSAGLNQPQHF; CDR3nt: TGTGCCAGCAGCGCGGGTCTAAATCAGCCCCAGCATTTT; abundance: -; j_gene: TRBJ1-5; d_gene: -; v_gene: TRBV7-9
CDR3aa: CASSFGTSGSGDTQYF; CDR3nt: TGTGCCAGCAGCTTCGGGACTAGCGGGAGTGGGGATACGCAGTATTTT; abundance: -; j_gene: TRBJ2-3; d_gene: TRBD2; v_gene: TRBV7-9
CDR3aa: CSVGRTDQETQYF; CDR3nt: TGCAGCGTTGGGAGGACAGACCAAGAGACCCAGTACTTC; abundance: -; j_gene: TRBJ2-5; d_gene: -; v_gene: TRBV29-1
CDR3aa: CASSNYEQYF; CDR3nt: TGTGCCAGCAGTAACTACGAGCAGTACTTC; abundance: -; j_gene: TRBJ2-7; d_gene: -; v_gene: TRBV6-6
CDR3aa: CATTYVTGSVETQYF; CDR3nt: TGTGCCACAACATATGTGACAGGGTCGGTAGAGACCCAGTACTTC; abundance: -; j_gene: TRBJ2-5; d_gene: TRBD1; v_gene: TRBV28
CDR3aa: CASSATAKLFF; CDR3nt: TGTGCCAGCAGTGCTACAGCTAAACTGTTTTTT; abundance: -; j_gene: TRBJ1-4; d_gene: -; v_gene: TRBV28
CDR3aa: CASSLGTGVGTEAFF; CDR3nt: TGTGCCAGCAGCCTTGGGACAGGGGTAGGCACTGAAGCTTTCTTT; abundance: -; j_gene: TRBJ1-1; d_gene: TRBD1; v_gene: TRBV6-5
CDR3aa: CASSLDRGFNSPLHF; CDR3nt: TGTGCCAGCAGCTTGGACAGGGGGTTTAATTCACCCCTCCACTTT; abundance: -; j_gene: TRBJ1-6; d_gene: TRBD1; v_gene: TRBV5-6
CDR3aa: CASSSGPNYGYTF; CDR3nt: TGTGCCAGCAGTTCGGGACCTAACTATGGCTACACCTTC; abundance: -; j_gene: TRBJ1-2; d_gene: -; v_gene: TRBV6-5
CDR3aa: CASSFGLALSTDTQYF; CDR3nt: TGTGCCAGCAGCTTCGGACTAGCACTAAGCACAGATACGCAGTATTTT; abundance: -; j_gene: TRBJ2-3; d_gene: TRBD2; v_gene: TRBV28
CDR3aa: CASSLGQTQYF; CDR3nt: TGTGCCAGCAGCTTAGGGCAGACCCAGTACTTC; abundance: -; j_gene: TRBJ2-5; d_gene: -; v_gene: TRBV5-6
CDR3aa: CASSPRDMTGVAYEQYF; CDR3nt: TGTGCCAGCAGCCCTCGGGATATGACAGGGGTGGCCTACGAGCAGTACTTC; abundance: -; j_gene: TRBJ2-7; d_gene: TRBD1; v_gene: TRBV7-2
CDR3aa: CASSYTSGDYGYTF; CDR3nt: TGTGCCAGCAGCTATACCTCCGGGGACTATGGCTACACCTTC; abundance: -; j_gene: TRBJ1-2; d_gene: -; v_gene: TRBV11-2
CDR3aa: CASSEAGQGVGYTF; CDR3nt: TGTGCCAGCAGTGAAGCGGGACAGGGGGTCGGCTACACCTTC; abundance: few; j_gene: TRBJ1-2; d_gene: TRBD1; v_gene: TRBV25-1
CDR3aa: CASSLASDRGFEQYF; CDR3nt: TGTGCCAGCAGCTTAGCGTCGGACAGGGGTTTCGAGCAGTACTTC; abundance: -; j_gene: TRBJ2-7; d_gene: TRBD1; v_gene: TRBV7-6
CDR3aa: CASSFPGTSKNEQYF; CDR3nt: TGTGCCAGCAGTTTTCCCGGGACTAGCAAGAACGAGCAGTACTTC; abundance: -; j_gene: TRBJ2-7; d_gene: TRBD2; v_gene: TRBV6-6
CDR3aa: CASSFRGQNTEAFF; CDR3nt: TGCGCCAGCAGCTTTAGGGGGCAGAACACTGAAGCTTTCTTT; abundance: once; j_gene: TRBJ1-1; d_gene: TRBD1; v_gene: TRBV5-1
CDR3aa: CASRTSGNTGELFF; CDR3nt: TGTGCCTCCCGGACTAGCGGGAACACCGGGGAGCTGTTTTTT; abundance: -; j_gene: TRBJ2-2; d_gene: TRBD2; v_gene: TRBV30
CDR3aa: CASSHPTNYEQYF; CDR3nt: TGTGCCAGCTCACACCCAACTAACTACGAGCAGTACTTC; abundance: once; j_gene: TRBJ2-7; d_gene: -; v_gene: TRBV18
CDR3aa: CASSWFGTANTGELFF; CDR3nt: TGTGCCAGCAGCTGGTTCGGGACAGCGAACACCGGGGAGCTGTTTTTT; abundance: -; j_gene: TRBJ2-2; d_gene: TRBD1; v_gene: TRBV11-3
CDR3aa: CAISLTGGEYEKLFF; CDR3nt: TGTGCCATCAGCTTGACAGGGGGGGAGTATGAAAAACTGTTTTTT; abundance: -; j_gene: TRBJ1-4; d_gene: TRBD1; v_gene: TRBV10-3
CDR3aa: CASSLVGGYAEQFF; CDR3nt: TGTGCCAGCAGCTTGGTAGGAGGGTACGCCGAGCAGTTCTTC; abundance: -; j_gene: TRBJ2-1; d_gene: -; v_gene: TRBV5-6
CDR3aa: CASSQSIGTNTGELFF; CDR3nt: TGTGCCAGCAGTCAGTCAATAGGGACGAACACCGGGGAGCTGTTTTTT; abundance: -; j_gene: TRBJ2-2; d_gene: -; v_gene: TRBV28
CDR3aa: CASSPRDRVSYEQYF; CDR3nt: TGTGCCAGCAGCCCCCGGGACAGGGTCTCCTACGAGCAGTACTTC; abundance: -; j_gene: TRBJ2-7; d_gene: TRBD1; v_gene: TRBV7-2
CDR3aa: CASSLRGVNYGYTF; CDR3nt: TGTGCCAGCAGCTTGAGAGGGGTTAACTATGGCTACACCTTC; abundance: -; j_gene: TRBJ1-2; d_gene: -; v_gene: TRBV5-6
CDR3aa: CASSPSTGFSGNTIYF; CDR3nt: TGTGCCAGCTCACCATCGACGGGGTTCTCTGGAAACACCATATATTTT; abundance: -; j_gene: TRBJ1-3; d_gene: -; v_gene: TRBV18